This TCR beta chain is drawn from a study of early T cells in non-severe SARS-CoV-2 infection (dated by TCRdb to the early 2020s). Study-level background: TCR sequencing used bulk RNA from unsorted whole blood, so alpha and beta chains could not be paired. Results the study describes overall, beyond this receptor: VDJdb matching was skewed toward anti-spike CD8 responses, so virus-specific expansions were likely underestimated and private and CD4 specificities were missed.

This clonotype was observed at least ten times. Its antigen is still unknown. The sample holds no much larger clone one base away, and base qualities are not on file. Preparation of the library involved 5' RACE. This sample was sequenced with a NextSeq 500. Unique molecular identifiers were attached to individual cDNA molecules in the TCR library protocol so that sequencing error and PCR bias could be corrected. Sequencing covered both TCR alpha and beta chains, and within each sample the abundances of alpha and beta sequences were tightly co-correlated. In the source study's methods: Decombinator V4 was used to perform V gene, J gene and CDR3 annotation of TCR sequences. Expanded TCRs were defined as changing significantly between any two time points under a Poisson model with p below 0.0001. TCR abundances were normalised to the total number of TCRs sequenced per sample and were expressed as counts per million. TRAV1-2 paired with TRAJ12, TRAJ20 or TRAJ33 defined MAIT TCRs, while TRAV10 paired with TRAJ18 defined iNKT TCRs. A search of VDJdb, accessed on 1 November 2021, was run for TCRs annotated to CMV, EBV and SARS-CoV-2, with TCRs annotated for multiple antigens excluded. The raw public data were reprocessed by TCRdb itself: fastp quality trimming at Q25, MiXCR clonotype calling, in-frame beta chains only. For every CDR3 protein sequence, its rows merge into one entry that carries the most common genes and DNA. It is TCRdb's table, rather than the study itself, that gives the V and J calls and clone size. This sample holds approximately 69,000 distinct CDR3 sequences; approximately 12% were observed only once. 5% to 7.5% of the sample goes to the ten largest clones.

The junction shows trimming of 4 bases on V and 4 bases on J, plus 7 bases between the germline ends. CDR1 is given as SQVTM and CDR2 as ANQGSEA, both from the germline V gene. Its CDR3 holds 12 amino acids, cysteine through phenylalanine. Left in the record is the CDR3 DNA by itself, 36 bases read in frame from the first base. This was a case-control study nested in a cohort of healthcare workers in London, UK, who had nasopharyngeal swab PCR tests and blood samples taken every week. Healthcare workers were recruited between 23 and 31 March 2020, during the week of the UK lockdown, and were followed weekly for up to about 15 weeks.

The sequenced sample consisted of whole blood. This receptor was identified in an adult who was a healthcare worker with PCR-confirmed SARS-CoV-2 infection or an uninfected control (not recorded which). The chain was built from TRBV29-1 and TRBJ2-2, with no reliable assignment of the D segment. The nucleotides are TGCAGCGTTGCGCGTCTCACCGGGGAGCTGTTTTTT. Protein translation: CSVARLTGELFF.